This TCR beta chain appears in the sequencing data of a study of control samples from healthy donors and cancer patients. Germline CDR1 reads SEHNR; CDR2 reads FQNEAQ (reference sequence). The CDR3 is 14 amino acids. Trimming stripped 5 bases from V and 2 bases from J, with 13 bases between. Assay: immunoSEQ multiplex PCR; the TCRdb copy retains only in-frame clones and omits some. Of tens of thousands of clones in the sample, 88% were seen once. This receptor was identified in a woman aged 70 to 79 in good health. V gene TRBV7-9 combines with J gene TRBJ2-7; possible D gene TRBD2, 6 bases. Sequenced material: blood. DNA of the CDR3: TGTGCCAGCAGCCCCAGCGGGCCACCCTACGAGCAGTACTTC. It translates to CASSPSGPPYEQYF.